This TCR beta chain was recorded in a study of shared clonotypes between healthy human individuals. Study-wide context: Serving as donors were two women and three men, whose ages spanned 18 to 49. Whole-study results and caveats: Larger richness was generally estimated for naive than memory subsets. Sampling used blood alone; tissue repertoires probably differ.

Details on this clone: No antigen is known for it.

Only in-frame clones appear in the TCRdb table, and some are missing; sequencing was by immunoSEQ multiplex PCR. The sample holds 1.5 million to 1.9 million clones, 98% seen once. The CDR3 loop spans 19 amino acids. In germline, CDR1 is SGHNT, CDR2 YENEEA. J gave up 0 bases and V 1 base, and 4 bases lay outside the gene matches. Material for sequencing was naive CD4+ T cells sorted from blood. Regarding subset: CD45RA+ positively selected. The origin of this receptor is a young man in good health. The chain joins TRBV11-3 to TRBJ2-1, with 15 positions matching TRBD2. CDR3 residues: CASSLGGTSGRSSYNEQFF. The DNA for the CDR3 is TGTGCCAGCAGCTTAGGTGGGACTAGCGGGAGGAGCTCCTACAATGAGCAGTTCTTC.